The clone carrying this TCR beta chain was recorded at least ten times. Using its own MiXCR run on the 5' RACE reads, TCRdb lists one record per CDR3 protein. This table has around 30,000 distinct CDR3 sequences, 4.2% appearing once. The germline V gene has CDR1 SNHLY and CDR2 FYNNEI. The CDR3 contains 14 residues. V lost 2 bases to trimming and J lost 5 bases, with 10 bases between them. The data were taken from a study of early T cells in non-severe SARS-CoV-2 infection. The clonotype was recovered from an adult who was a healthcare worker with PCR-confirmed SARS-CoV-2 infection or an uninfected control (not recorded which). V usage is TRBV2 and J usage is TRBJ1-5; D unresolved. The sequenced sample was whole blood. CDR3 amino acids: CASSEMDGYQPQHF. The CDR3 bases are TGTGCCAGCAGTGAAATGGACGGATATCAGCCCCAGCATTTT.